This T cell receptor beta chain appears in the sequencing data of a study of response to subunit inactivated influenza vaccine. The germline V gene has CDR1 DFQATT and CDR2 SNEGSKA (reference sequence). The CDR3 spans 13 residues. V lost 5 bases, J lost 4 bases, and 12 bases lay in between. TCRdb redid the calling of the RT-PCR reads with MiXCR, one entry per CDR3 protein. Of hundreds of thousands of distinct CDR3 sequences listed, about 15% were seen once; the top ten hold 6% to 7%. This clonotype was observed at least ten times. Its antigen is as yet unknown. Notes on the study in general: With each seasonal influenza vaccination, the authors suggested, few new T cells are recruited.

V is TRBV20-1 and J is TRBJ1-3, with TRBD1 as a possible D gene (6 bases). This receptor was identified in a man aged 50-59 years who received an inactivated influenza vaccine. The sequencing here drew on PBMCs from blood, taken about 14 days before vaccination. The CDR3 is CSASDRRGNTIYF. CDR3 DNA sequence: TGCAGTGCTTCTGACAGGAGAGGAAACACCATATATTTT.